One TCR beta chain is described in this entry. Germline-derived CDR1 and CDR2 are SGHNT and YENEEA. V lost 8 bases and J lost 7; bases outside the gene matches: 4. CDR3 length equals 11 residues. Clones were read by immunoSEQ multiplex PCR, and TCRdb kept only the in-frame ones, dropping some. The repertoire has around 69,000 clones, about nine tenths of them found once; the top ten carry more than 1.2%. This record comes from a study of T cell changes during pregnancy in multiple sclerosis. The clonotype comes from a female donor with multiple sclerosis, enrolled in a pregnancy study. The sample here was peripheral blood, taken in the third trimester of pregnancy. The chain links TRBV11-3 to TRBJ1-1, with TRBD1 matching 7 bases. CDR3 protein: CASGNRGEAFF. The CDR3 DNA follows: TGTGCCAGCGGAAACAGGGGTGAAGCTTTCTTT.